Presented here are 10 T cell receptor beta chains from one specimen sequenced in a study of cytomegalovirus exposure and HLA in healthy donors. PCR used 60 Vbeta primers and 13 Jbeta primers. Clones were sequenced by immunoSEQ multiplex PCR, and TCRdb holds only the in-frame ones, with some missing. The sample has about 160,000 clones, around 77% seen once. Sequencing input: PBMCs. The source of these receptors is a man in his fifties or sixties in good health and CMV-seronegative.

J is TRBJ1-1 and V is TRBV9; D possibly corresponds to TRBD1 (6 bases). Per germline, CDR1 SGDLS and CDR2 YYNGEE. The V end was cut by 3 bases, the J end by 0 bases, with 12 bases between. CDR3 length: 15 residues. CDR3 protein: CASSASGQMNTEAFF. CDR3 nucleotide sequence: TGTGCCAGCAGCGCCTCCGGACAGATGAACACTGAAGCTTTCTTT.

J is TRBJ1-2 and V is TRBV27; tentative D call: TRBD1 (5 bases). From germline, CDR1 is MNHEY and CDR2 SMNVEV (reference sequence). The V end was cut by 6 bases, the J end by 2 bases, with 31 bases between. The CDR3 has 20 residues. The CDR3 loop is CASRIWPLGAAVTPNYGYTF. DNA of the CDR3: TGTGCCAGCAGAATTTGGCCCTTAGGGGCCGCTGTAACCCCGAACTATGGCTACACCTTC.

In DNA, the CDR3 is TGTGCCAGCAGCTTGGCCTTCAGTTTGGCAGGGGAAAACTATGGCTACACCTTC. Amino acids: CASSLAFSLAGENYGYTF. The chain joins TRBV5-4 to TRBJ1-2; TRBD1 might be the D (6 bases). The CDR3 is 18 amino acids. Trimming took off 0 bases at V and 2 bases at J, with 20 bases between the two ends. From germline, CDR1 is SGHNT and CDR2 YYREEE (reference sequence).

The rearrangement links TRBV7-2 to TRBJ2-7, with 9 bases identical to TRBD1. Germline-derived CDR1 and CDR2 are SGHTA and FQGNSA. CDR3 length: 16 residues. The V gene end was trimmed by 6 bases and the J gene end by 0 bases; junction bases not matched to a gene: 9. CDR3 bases: TGTGCCAGCAGACTTGGGACAGGGAGTACCTCCTACGAGCAGTACTTC. It translates to CASRLGTGSTSYEQYF.

The V gene is TRBV6-5, the J gene TRBJ2-2; perhaps TRBD1 as D (6 bases). Trimming cost V 9 bases and J 8 bases, with 22 bases left between them. In germline, CDR1 is MNHEY, CDR2 SVGAGI. CDR3 length: 15 amino acids. The CDR3 reads CASRGLAGRTGELFF. The CDR3 nucleotides are TGTGCCAGTAGGGGGTTAGCCGGACGAACAGGGGAGCTGTTTTTT.

The J gene is TRBJ1-1, the V gene TRBV6-5, with 8 bases that match TRBD1. Germline CDR1 and CDR2: MNHEY and SVGAGI. The CDR3 spans 14 residues. J was trimmed by 3 bases and V by 5 bases; bases with no gene match: 5. The CDR3 sequence is CASSVRGQDTEAFF. DNA for the CDR3: TGTGCCAGCAGTGTCAGGGGGCAGGACACTGAAGCTTTCTTT.

The chain recombines TRBV7-3 with TRBJ2-1; 10 nucleotides match TRBD2. CDR3 size: 15 residues. J lost 8 bases, V lost 5 bases, and 9 bases had no gene match. The germline gives CDR1 SGHTA, CDR2 FQGTGA. The CDR3 DNA reads as TGTGCCAGCAGCCCTCGTCTAGCGGGGGTCTATGAGCAGTTCTTC. The encoded protein is CASSPRLAGVYEQFF.

This clone was seen more than once but under ten times. This rearrangement joins TRBV19 to TRBJ2-5, with D possibly being TRBD2 (6 bases). This CDR3 has 13 residues. Germline V gene data show CDR1 as LNHDA and CDR2 as SQIVND (reference sequence). Deletions cut 5 bases from V and 5 bases from J, with 12 bases between. The CDR3 here is CASSGTARETQYF. CDR3 in DNA: TGTGCCAGTAGTGGGACTGCGAGGGAGACCCAGTACTTC.

As to this clone: Mismatch with germline at one junction end may stem from a read error. The chain joins TRBV7-9 to TRBJ2-1; D may be TRBD2 (5 bases). The CDR3 consists of 16 residues. The germline CDR1 and CDR2 sequences are SEHNR and FQNEAQ (reference sequence). The CDR3 loop is CSSSNALASSHNEQFF. Written as DNA, the CDR3 is TGTTCCAGCAGTAACGCCTTAGCGTCGAGTCACAATGAGCAGTTCTTC.

This chain links TRBV7-9 with TRBJ2-7; D gene uncertain. Trimming took off 5 bases at V and 0 bases at J, with 14 bases between the two ends. Germline CDR1 is SEHNR and CDR2 is FQNEAQ (reference sequence). There are 15 residues in the CDR3. The CDR3 sequence is CASSPPRPHSYEQYF. The CDR3 nucleotides read TGTGCCAGCAGCCCCCCGAGGCCCCACTCCTACGAGCAGTACTTC.